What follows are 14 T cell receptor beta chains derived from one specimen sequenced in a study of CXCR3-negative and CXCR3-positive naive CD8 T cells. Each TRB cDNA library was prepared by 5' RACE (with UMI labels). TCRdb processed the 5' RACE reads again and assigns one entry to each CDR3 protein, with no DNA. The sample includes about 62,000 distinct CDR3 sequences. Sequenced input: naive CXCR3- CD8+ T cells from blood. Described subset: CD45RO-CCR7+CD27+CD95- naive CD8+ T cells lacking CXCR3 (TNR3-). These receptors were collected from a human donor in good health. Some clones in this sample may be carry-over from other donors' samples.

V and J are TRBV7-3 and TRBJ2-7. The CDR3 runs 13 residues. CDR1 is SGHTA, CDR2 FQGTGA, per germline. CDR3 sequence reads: CASSLIPDYEQYF.

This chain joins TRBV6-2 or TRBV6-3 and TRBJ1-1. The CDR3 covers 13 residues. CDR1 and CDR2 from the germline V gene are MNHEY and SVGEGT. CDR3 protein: CASSYAGVTEAFF.

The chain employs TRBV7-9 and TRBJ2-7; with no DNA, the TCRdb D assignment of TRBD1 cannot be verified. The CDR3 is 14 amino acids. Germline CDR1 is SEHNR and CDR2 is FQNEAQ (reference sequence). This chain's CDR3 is CASSTRDRLYEQYF.

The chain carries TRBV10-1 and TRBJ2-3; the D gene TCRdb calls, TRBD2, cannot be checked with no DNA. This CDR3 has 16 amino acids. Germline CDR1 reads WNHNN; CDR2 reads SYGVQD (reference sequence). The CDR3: CASTLTSGGHTDTQYF.

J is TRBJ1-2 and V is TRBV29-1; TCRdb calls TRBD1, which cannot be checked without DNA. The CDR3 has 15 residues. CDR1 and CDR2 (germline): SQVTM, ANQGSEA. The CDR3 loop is CSVDGTGGLANGYTF.

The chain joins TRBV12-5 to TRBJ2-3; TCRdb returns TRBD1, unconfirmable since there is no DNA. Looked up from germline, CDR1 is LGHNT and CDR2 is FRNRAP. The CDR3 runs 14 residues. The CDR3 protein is CASGGGPSVDTQYF.

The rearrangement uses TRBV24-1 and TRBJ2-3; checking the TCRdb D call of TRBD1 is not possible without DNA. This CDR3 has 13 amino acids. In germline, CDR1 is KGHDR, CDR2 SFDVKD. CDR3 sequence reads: CATSPGGTDTQYF.

CDR3 in amino acids: CATGDTGRGSNQPQHF. This chain links TRBV28 with TRBJ1-5; TCRdb outputs TRBD1, but without DNA this stays unchecked. Germline V gene data show CDR1 as MDHEN and CDR2 as SYDVKM. This CDR3 is built from 16 residues.

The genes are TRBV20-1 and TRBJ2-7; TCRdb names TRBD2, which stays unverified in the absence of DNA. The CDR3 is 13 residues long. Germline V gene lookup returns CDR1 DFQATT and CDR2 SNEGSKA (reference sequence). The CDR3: CSARRGGSREQYF.

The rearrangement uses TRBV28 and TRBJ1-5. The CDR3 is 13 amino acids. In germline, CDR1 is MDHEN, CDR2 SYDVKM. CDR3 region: CASRLYSNQPQHF.

The CDR3 loop is CASSQDPGDFYGYTF. This rearrangement joins TRBV4-2 to TRBJ1-2. Germline-derived CDR1 and CDR2 are LGHNA and YNFKEQ. This CDR3 comprises 15 residues.

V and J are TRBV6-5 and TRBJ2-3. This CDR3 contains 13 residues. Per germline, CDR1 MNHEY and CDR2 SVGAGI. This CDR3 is CASSYLSTDTQYF.

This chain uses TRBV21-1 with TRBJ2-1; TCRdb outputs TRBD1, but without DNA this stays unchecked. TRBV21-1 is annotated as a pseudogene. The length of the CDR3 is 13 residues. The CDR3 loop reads CASSKAGGNEQFF.

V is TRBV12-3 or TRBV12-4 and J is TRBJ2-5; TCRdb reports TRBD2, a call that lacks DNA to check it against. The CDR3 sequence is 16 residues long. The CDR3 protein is CASSSAMGLTLETQYF.